The next 8 T cell receptor beta chains were all read from a single sample in a study of tumor-infiltrating lymphocytes in oesophageal squamous cell carcinoma. TCRdb re-called the PCR reads with MiXCR, one entry per CDR3 protein. The sample lists 15,000 to 20,000 distinct CDR3 sequences, less than 50% occurring once. Source material: normal esophageal tissue next to the tumor. These receptors all stem from a female donor with esophageal squamous cell carcinoma.

This clonotype was picked up a small number of times. The conserved phenylalanine or tryptophan is not found at the CDR3 terminus, so this likely reflects a read error. The limits of the CDR3 on the DNA are not certain, so only TCRdb's listed CDR3 is given. The J gene is TRBJ2-5, the V gene TRBV7-2; TRBD1, the D gene given by the table, was not confirmed from the DNA. The length of the CDR3 is 17 amino acids, counting both ends. CDR1 SGHTA and CDR2 FQGNSA come from the germline V gene. CDR3 amino acids: CASSTRQGGGSPLHFGN.

This chain connects TRBV7-2 to TRBJ2-6; possibly TRBD2 for D (5 bases). The germline gives CDR1 SGHTA, CDR2 FQGNSA. The CDR3 covers 15 residues. Between the trimmed V and J ends, which lost 6 bases and 2 bases, there was a span of 11 bases. The CDR3 DNA reads as TGTGCCAGCAGTCGCAGCGGAGCTGGGGCCAACGTCCTGACTTTC. Translated, it gives CASSRSGAGANVLTF.

This chain links TRBV12-3 or TRBV12-4 with TRBJ2-3; 9 bases map to TRBD2. The J call may be in error: the DNA end matches TRBJ2-1 better. This CDR3 is 13 amino acids long. The CDR3 sequence is CASNQREANEQFF. For the CDR3, the DNA is TGTGCCAGCAACCAGCGGGAGGCTAATGAGCAGTTCTTC.

The chain employs TRBV7-2 and TRBJ2-1; D may match TRBD1 or TRBD2 (5 bases each). Judging by the DNA end, TRBJ2-7 fits better; the J call may be wrong. Germline V gene lookup returns CDR1 SGHTA and CDR2 FQGNSA. The CDR3 extends over 13 amino acids. Here the CDR3 DNA reads TGTGCCAGCAGCTTAGGGGCTGGGGGCGAGCAGTACTTC. Encoded protein: CASSLGAGGEQYF.

This clonotype occurred once. This chain connects TRBV28 to TRBJ2-2; 10 bases are shared with TRBD2. V lost 5 bases, J lost 5 bases, and 5 bases stayed unmatched. The CDR3 runs to 15 residues. CDR1 and CDR2 from the germline V gene are MDHEN and SYDVKM. The CDR3 region has the DNA TGTGCCAGCAGTATTAGCGGGAGGCGGACCGGGGAGCTGTTTTTT. Translated, it gives CASSISGRRTGELFF.

This rearrangement joins TRBV7-2 to TRBJ2-4; 7 nucleotides align to TRBD2. CDR1 is SGHTA and CDR2 is FQGNSA in the germline V gene. The CDR3 contains 15 residues. The V gene end was trimmed by 5 bases and the J gene end by 16 bases; junction bases not matched to a gene: 20. The CDR3 sequence is CASSHGRDYQQSRYF. The CDR3 DNA reads TGTGCCAGCAGCCATGGCCGGGACTACCAACAATCGCGCTACTTC.

The chain has TRBV11-1 and TRBJ2-4; perhaps TRBD1 as D (5 bases). With the DNA end fitting TRBJ2-1 better, the J assignment may be wrong. This CDR3 region has 14 residues. The germline V gene encodes CDR1 SGHAT and CDR2 FQDESV (reference sequence). CDR3 nucleotide sequence: TGTGCCAGCAGCCAGGGCATGTCATACAATGAGCAGTTCTTC. Amino acid sequence: CASSQGMSYNEQFF.

This clonotype was counted only a few times. Since no conserved phenylalanine or tryptophan closes the CDR3, a read error is the likely cause. The limits of the CDR3 on the DNA are not certain, so only TCRdb's listed CDR3 is given. This chain links TRBV7-3 with TRBJ2-6; whether TRBD2, the table's D call, matches the DNA was not checked. Per germline, CDR1 SGHTA and CDR2 FQGTGA. The CDR3 totals 20 residues, both ends included. CDR3 sequence reads: CASSLSGQRLYLPTSSTSAP.